One and the same sample provided the 21 T cell receptor beta chains below, sequenced in a study of blood T cell repertoires in COVID-19. The method was immunoSEQ multiplex PCR; TCRdb's version includes in-frame clones alone and lacks a portion of them. This table has some 260,000 clones, approximately 88% appearing once. Sequenced: peripheral blood. The receptor source for this set is a woman in her sixties or seventies with COVID-19, enrolled during active disease.

The chain carries TRBV4-1 and TRBJ2-7; a weak D match, TRBD2 (6 bases). Trimming took off 4 bases at V and 1 base at J, with 11 bases between the two ends. The CDR3 extends over 14 amino acids. Germline-derived CDR1 and CDR2 are MGHRA and YSYEKL. In nucleotides, the CDR3 is TGCGCCAGCAGCCTCGGGACTGGTTCCTACGAGCAGTACTTC. Translated: CASSLGTGSYEQYF.

V gene TRBV10-3 combines with J gene TRBJ2-2, with 7 bases identical to TRBD1. Trimming cost V 2 bases and J 5 bases; bases outside gene matches: 2. Germline-derived CDR1 and CDR2 are ENHRY and SYGVKD. The CDR3 sequence is 14 residues long. The CDR3 region is CAISERDSTGELFF. The DNA for the CDR3 is TGTGCCATCAGTGAGCGGGACAGTACCGGGGAGCTGTTTTTT.

J is TRBJ1-5 and V is TRBV19; TRBD1 matches 7 bases. Germline-derived CDR1 and CDR2 are LNHDA and SQIVND (reference sequence). The CDR3 runs to 17 residues. Unmatched junction bases numbered 13, after V lost 4 bases and J lost 4 bases. DNA for the CDR3: TGTGCCAGTAGTAATTATAACCCGGCAGGGGGTAATCAGCCCCAGCATTTT. It yields the protein CASSNYNPAGGNQPQHF.

The chain employs TRBV9 and TRBJ1-4, with a possible D match to TRBD1 (6 bases). V lost 3 bases and J lost 4, with 13 bases in between. This CDR3 has 15 amino acids. The germline gives CDR1 SGDLS, CDR2 YYNGEE. The CDR3 is CASSGRDRSNEKLFF. DNA of the CDR3: TGTGCCAGCAGCGGACGAGACAGGAGTAATGAAAAACTGTTTTTT.

CDR3 sequence reads: CATSSDTGGPYNEQFF. Written as DNA, the CDR3 is TGTGCCACCAGCAGTGACACAGGGGGCCCCTACAATGAGCAGTTCTTC. This rearrangement joins TRBV15 to TRBJ2-1; 9 positions match TRBD1. V lost 3 bases, J lost 2 bases, and 5 bases stayed unmatched. The CDR3 extends over 16 amino acids. Germline values: CDR1 LNHNV, CDR2 YYDKDF (reference sequence). Full variable domain (outside the CDR3, taken from reference TRBV15 and TRBJ2-1): DAMVIQNPRYQVTQFGKPVTLSCSQTLNHNVMYWYQQKSSQAPKLLFHYYDKDFNNEADTPDNFQSRRPNTSFCFLDIRSPGLGDTAMYLCATSSDTGGPYNEQFFGPGTRLTVL.

The chain recombines TRBV15 with TRBJ1-1; no reliable D call. The CDR3 spans 16 residues. Trimming shortened V by 3 bases and J by 0 bases, and 14 bases separated the two germline ends. Germline CDR1 and CDR2: LNHNV and YYDKDF (reference sequence). The CDR3 nucleotides read TGTGCCACCAGCAGGGACTACAACCTCATGAACACTGAAGCTTTCTTT. Translating gives CATSRDYNLMNTEAFF. Based on the CDR3 plus reference TRBV15 and TRBJ1-1, the full variable domain is DAMVIQNPRYQVTQFGKPVTLSCSQTLNHNVMYWYQQKSSQAPKLLFHYYDKDFNNEADTPDNFQSRRPNTSFCFLDIRSPGLGDTAMYLCATSRDYNLMNTEAFFGQGTRLTVV.

This rearrangement joins TRBV27 to TRBJ1-6; D possibly corresponds to TRBD1 (5 bases). CDR1 is MNHEY and CDR2 is SMNVEV in the germline V gene (reference sequence). CDR3 length equals 13 residues. The V end lost 3 bases, the J end lost 9 bases, and 9 bases lay between the germline ends. This chain's CDR3 is CASSFTGGSPLHF. The CDR3 coding sequence is TGTGCCAGCAGTTTCACGGGGGGTTCACCCCTCCACTTT.

V is TRBV11-2 and J is TRBJ2-1, with 9 bases identical to TRBD2. This CDR3 has 17 amino acids. V lost 5 bases and J lost 0; bases outside the gene matches: 8. Per germline, CDR1 SGHAT and CDR2 FQNNGV. CDR3 coding DNA: TGTGCCAGCAGCAACCTACTTAGCGGGAGCTCCTACAATGAGCAGTTCTTC. It translates to CASSNLLSGSSYNEQFF.

This chain links TRBV7-3 with TRBJ2-3, with 9 bases matching TRBD2. Germline values: CDR1 SGHTA, CDR2 FQGTGA. With 1 base clipped from V and 3 bases from J, the junction kept 11 bases outside the gene matches. This CDR3 has 18 amino acids. CDR3 loop: CASSLIGVSGRGTDTQYF. CDR3 sequence (DNA): TGTGCCAGCAGCTTAATTGGGGTTAGCGGGAGAGGTACAGATACGCAGTATTTT.

This clone was observed a single time. The V and J genes are TRBV6-5 and TRBJ1-4; possible D gene TRBD1, 5 bases. V gave up 5 bases and J gave up 4 bases, with 8 bases separating them. This CDR3 region has 13 residues. CDR1 is MNHEY, CDR2 SVGAGI, per germline. CDR3 coding DNA: TGTGCCAGCAGTCTGACAGTTAATGAAAAACTGTTTTTT. Its translation: CASSLTVNEKLFF.

V and J are TRBV3-1 (or the pseudogene TRBV3-2) and TRBJ1-5, with D unresolved. This CDR3 has 15 residues. Germline V gene data show CDR1 as LGHDT and CDR2 as YNNKEL (reference sequence). Trimming took 2 bases from V and 4 from J, leaving 12 bases between them. In nucleotides, the CDR3 is TGTGCCAGCAGCCAAAATTCGGGTGTAAATCAGCCCCAGCATTTT. Translated: CASSQNSGVNQPQHF.

The CDR3 loop is CASSESWYSNQPQHF. In DNA form, the CDR3 reads TGTGCCAGCAGTGAAAGCTGGTATAGCAATCAGCCCCAGCATTTT. The chain combines TRBV6-1 with TRBJ1-5, with D unclear. The CDR3 is made up of 15 amino acids. Per germline, CDR1 MNHNS and CDR2 SASEGT. Trimming cost V 2 bases and J 0 bases, with 8 bases left between them.

This clone was counted only a few times. This chain connects TRBV7-9 to TRBJ1-3; TRBD1 aligns across 8 bases. Germline V gene data show CDR1 as SEHNR and CDR2 as FQNEAQ (reference sequence). The CDR3 sequence is 18 residues long. Germline trimming cut 2 bases from V and 3 bases from J; bases unmatched to any gene: 12. The CDR3 nucleotides are TGTGCCAGCAGCTTAATCTCTGGACAGGGTGTAAGTGGAAACACCATATATTTT. It encodes CASSLISGQGVSGNTIYF.

This rearrangement joins TRBV4-2 to TRBJ2-5; D is unresolved. The V gene lost 0 bases and the J gene lost 7 bases, with 12 bases spanning the gap. The germline V gene encodes CDR1 LGHNA and CDR2 YNFKEQ. There are 14 residues in the CDR3. Here the CDR3 reads CASSQDITPRTQYF. The CDR3, as DNA: TGTGCCAGCAGCCAAGATATAACTCCCCGGACCCAGTACTTC.

V and J are TRBV12-3 or TRBV12-4 and TRBJ2-5, with TRBD2 matching over 12 bases. The CDR3 covers 13 residues. V was clipped by 7 bases and J by 4 bases; unmatched bases: 1. The CDR3 nucleotides read TGTGCCAGCACTAGCGGGAGGGGAGAGACCCAGTACTTC. Translated, it gives CASTSGRGETQYF.

The chain employs TRBV19 and TRBJ1-1; D ambiguous. V was shortened by 4 bases and J by 0 bases, with 6 bases between the two germline ends. CDR3 size: 13 residues. Per germline, CDR1 LNHDA and CDR2 SQIVND (reference sequence). The DNA for the CDR3 is TGTGCCAGTAGTACTATCATGAACACTGAAGCTTTCTTT. Protein sequence: CASSTIMNTEAFF.

The table lists this clone with many counts. This chain uses TRBV2 with TRBJ2-7; tentative D call: TRBD1 (7 bases). Germline V CDR1 and CDR2: SNHLY, FYNNEI. The CDR3 is made up of 15 amino acids. Trimming cost V 2 bases and J 3 bases, with 14 bases left between them. CDR3 region: CASSETGDSNYEQYF. The CDR3 region has the DNA TGTGCCAGCAGTGAAACAGGGGACTCAAACTACGAGCAGTACTTC.

To note about this clone: At one end, the junction sequence differs from germline, possibly due to a read error. This rearrangement joins TRBV2 to TRBJ1-5; TRBD1 matches 7 bases. The germline CDR1 and CDR2 sequences are SNHLY and FYNNEI. This CDR3 has 16 amino acids. Here the CDR3 reads CASSEDGTANNQPQHF. The CDR3 nucleotides are TGTGCCAGCAGCGAAGACGGGACAGCTAACAATCAGCCCCAGCATTTT.

The genes are TRBV5-6 and TRBJ2-7; 9 nucleotides agree with TRBD1. Germline V gene data show CDR1 as SGHDT and CDR2 as YYEEEE. The CDR3 length is 14 residues. Trimming cost V 1 base and J 10 bases; bases outside gene matches: 9. The CDR3 region is CASSLFGTGSKQYF. CDR3 nucleotides: TGTGCCAGCAGCTTGTTTGGGACAGGGAGTAAACAGTACTTC.

V is TRBV12-3 or TRBV12-4 and J is TRBJ2-2; D is unclear. This CDR3 contains 13 residues. Deletions cut 3 bases from V and 3 bases from J, with 5 bases between. The CDR3 loop is CASSFSDTGELFF. The CDR3 DNA sequence: TGTGCCAGCAGTTTCAGTGACACCGGGGAGCTGTTTTTT.

This sequence joins TRBV3-1 (or the pseudogene TRBV3-2) and TRBJ2-5, with D perhaps TRBD2 (5 bases). Deletions cut 2 bases from V and 7 bases from J, with 11 bases between. CDR3 length equals 13 residues. Per the germline V gene, CDR1 is LGHDT and CDR2 is YNNKEL (reference sequence). The CDR3 sequence is CASSQPLAGTQYF. Written as DNA, the CDR3 is TGTGCCAGCAGCCAACCCCTAGCAGGGACCCAGTACTTC.